This T cell receptor beta chain appears in the sequencing data of a study of OX40 agonist ivuxolimab in advanced cancers. Whole-study context: Melanoma, hepatocellular carcinoma, head and neck or renal cell cancer occurred in dose-escalation patients. Partial responses, seen in three patients, involved one hepatocellular carcinoma and two cutaneous melanomas. Whole-study findings and limits: Clonal expansion was among the lowest in partial responders at 0.1-3.0 mg/kg, especially CD8+.

This clone was recorded only once. Its target is not known. The repertoire was sequenced with immunoSEQ multiplex PCR; TCRdb's copy has only in-frame clones and lacks some. The table includes tens of thousands of clones, approximately 89% detected once. Autoimmune disease history or systemic immunosuppression meant exclusion. This CDR3 comprises 13 residues. The V gene lost 1 base and the J gene lost 0 bases, with 3 bases spanning the gap. The V gene's germline CDR1 is SQVTM and CDR2 ANQGSEA. The sequencing used CD4+ or CD8+ T cells sorted from blood, collected in a trial of the OX40 agonist ivuxolimab. The TCR was taken from an adult with an advanced solid tumor such as melanoma, head and neck, liver or kidney cancer. The chain couples TRBV29-1 to TRBJ2-2; D not resolved. CDR3 sequence: CSVEGPNTGELFF. CDR3 nucleotide sequence: TGCAGCGTTGAAGGTCCGAACACCGGGGAGCTGTTTTTT.